The present entry profiles one T cell receptor beta chain with its context. Antigen unknown. TCRdb passed the RT-PCR reads through MiXCR, listing each CDR3 protein once. The table has 700,000 to 900,000 distinct CDR3 sequences, around 20% seen once; the top ten hold more than 8.5%. The record originates from a study of response to subunit inactivated influenza vaccine. Study results and limitations: Authors suggested each seasonal influenza vaccination recruits few new T cells.

CDR3 size: 14 residues. The germline gives CDR1 DFQATT, CDR2 SNEGSKA (reference sequence). Trimming cost V 6 bases and J 0 bases, with 15 bases left between them. This receptor was identified in a man aged 50-59 years who received an inactivated influenza vaccine. The chain links TRBV20-1 to TRBJ2-7, with TRBD2 as a possible D gene (5 bases). The sample here was PBMCs from blood, taken about 5 days after vaccination. CDR3 amino acids: CSALDYGTSYEQYF. In DNA form, the CDR3 reads TGCAGTGCACTCGACTACGGAACCTCCTACGAGCAGTACTTC.